This T cell receptor beta chain was identified during a study of control samples from healthy donors and cancer patients. Data came from immunoSEQ multiplex PCR; TCRdb stores just in-frame clones and leaves some out. This table holds about 170,000 clones, around 92% found once. V was clipped by 4 bases and J by 4 bases; unmatched bases: 5. The CDR3 is made up of 15 amino acids. The germline V gene has CDR1 ENHRY and CDR2 SYGVKD. This receptor was identified in a woman in her twenties or thirties in good health. Sequenced sample: blood. The chain has TRBV10-3 and TRBJ2-5; 11 positions agree with TRBD2. CDR3 protein: CAISASSGRVETQYF. The CDR3 coding sequence is TGTGCCATCAGTGCTAGTAGCGGGAGGGTAGAGACCCAGTACTTC.